These 10 T cell receptor beta chains share one sample of origin, sequenced in a study of T cells in Graves' hyperthyroidism and ophthalmopathy. The TCR beta CDR3 regions underwent amplification using RNA transcripts as the source. In the first-round RT-PCR of the TCR CDR3, the HTBI primer set was used. TCRdb re-derived calls from the multiplex PCR reads in MiXCR, one entry per CDR3 protein. The sample records around 360,000 distinct CDR3 sequences, around 15% being singletons. The specimen was blood. The receptors here all came from a woman aged 60 to 75 with Graves' ophthalmopathy.

J is TRBJ2-2 and V is TRBV19; the D gene is possibly TRBD2 (5 bases). There are 15 residues in the CDR3. The germline V and J ends were trimmed by 6 bases and 4 bases, with 15 bases remaining between them. CDR1 LNHDA and CDR2 SQIVND come from the germline V gene (reference sequence). The CDR3 loop is CASRQPVGVTGELFF. The DNA of the CDR3 is TGTGCCAGTAGGCAACCCGTCGGGGTCACCGGGGAGCTGTTTTTT.

The J gene is TRBJ2-2, the V gene TRBV20-1, with TRBD2 identical over 8 bases. Germline V gene lookup returns CDR1 DFQATT and CDR2 SNEGSKA (reference sequence). CDR3 length equals 14 residues. V gave up 3 bases and J gave up 4 bases; unmatched junction bases: 4. The CDR3 region is CSARTGGVTGELFF. The CDR3 DNA reads TGCAGTGCTAGGACGGGAGGGGTCACCGGGGAGCTGTTTTTT.

Details on this clonotype: This clone may be a read error of a much larger clone one base away. The chain has TRBV20-1 and TRBJ2-7; 7 nucleotides align to TRBD1. V trimming: 0 bases; J trimming: 1 base; junction bases outside the gene matches: 9. Per germline, CDR1 DFQATT and CDR2 SNEGSKA (reference sequence). The CDR3 extends over 16 amino acids. The CDR3 is CSARDTRQGPSYEQYF. The CDR3 DNA follows: TGCAGTGCTAGAGATACACGACAGGGCCCTTCCTACGAGCAGTACTTC.

CDR3 region: CASSTGQGAFNEQFF. Written as DNA, the CDR3 is TGTGCCAGTAGTACGGGACAGGGGGCGTTCAATGAGCAGTTCTTC. The V and J genes are TRBV19 and TRBJ2-1, with 12 bases identical to TRBD1. CDR3 size: 15 residues. CDR1 and CDR2 from the germline V gene are LNHDA and SQIVND (reference sequence). Trimming at V came to 4 bases and at J to 6 bases, leaving 4 bases not matched to a gene.

The gene calls are TRBV19 and TRBJ1-1; D is unresolved. This CDR3 comprises 14 residues. The V and J ends lost 1 base and 4 bases respectively, with 10 bases between them. The germline V gene encodes CDR1 LNHDA and CDR2 SQIVND (reference sequence). CDR3 sequence: CASSIGPPGTEAFF. CDR3 nucleotide sequence: TGTGCCAGTAGTATAGGACCCCCGGGCACTGAAGCTTTCTTT.

This chain uses TRBV5-6 with TRBJ2-1; 11 bases align to TRBD2. V shed 0 bases, J shed 6 bases, and the junction held 8 bases outside the gene matches. Germline V gene sequence: CDR1 SGHDT, CDR2 YYEEEE. The CDR3 spans 17 residues. DNA of the CDR3: TGTGCCAGCAGCTTGGGGGGTCGACTAGCGGGAAGCAATGAGCAGTTCTTC. This sequence encodes CASSLGGRLAGSNEQFF.

A word on this clonotype: One end of the junction is discordant with germline, which a read error may explain. This rearrangement joins TRBV29-1 to TRBJ2-5; D ambiguous. The germline V gene encodes CDR1 SQVTM and CDR2 ANQGSEA. The CDR3 totals 10 residues. CDR3 residues: CSVEKGTRYF. For the CDR3, the DNA is TGCAGCGTTGAAAAAGGAACCCGGTACTTC.

The J gene is TRBJ2-7, the V gene TRBV12-3 or TRBV12-4, with D hard to call. This CDR3 contains 16 residues. V lost 3 bases, J lost 2 bases, and 17 bases lay in between. This chain's CDR3 is CASSFRALPQTYEQYF. Here the CDR3 DNA reads TGTGCCAGCAGTTTTCGGGCCCTCCCCCAGACCTACGAGCAGTACTTC.

This clonotype was seen at least ten times. The chain links TRBV3-1 to TRBJ2-2; TRBD1 or TRBD2 may be the D gene (5 bases each). The germline gives CDR1 LGHDT, CDR2 YNNKEL (reference sequence). CDR3 length equals 16 residues. Trimming pared 6 bases from V and 4 bases from J, leaving 18 bases between. The CDR3 sequence: CASSTGGGVGTGELFF. The CDR3 DNA reads TGTGCCAGCAGTACTGGTGGGGGAGTCGGCACCGGGGAGCTGTTTTTT.

The V call is TRBV3-1, the J call TRBJ1-1, with no clear D. Trimming took 3 bases from V and 3 from J, leaving 11 bases between them. Germline values: CDR1 LGHDT, CDR2 YNNKEL (reference sequence). The CDR3 has 14 amino acids. The DNA of the CDR3 is TGTGCCAGCAGCCAGGCTCCTTGGGACACTGAAGCTTTCTTT. Its translation: CASSQAPWDTEAFF.